The entry that follows covers one TCR beta chain sequence. In the same sample, other DNA sequences code for this CDR3. V trimming: 5 bases; J trimming: 3 bases; junction bases outside the gene matches: 7. The germline CDR1 and CDR2 sequences are SGHTA and FQGNSA. This CDR3 region has 16 residues. The sample originates from a study of cytomegalovirus exposure and HLA in healthy donors. PCR was performed using 60 Vbeta and 13 Jbeta primers. Produced via immunoSEQ multiplex PCR; TCRdb's table is partial and in-frame only. The sample lists some 190,000 clones; about four fifths were seen once. The receptor's source is a man aged 40-49 years in good health and CMV-seropositive. The sequenced sample was PBMCs. The chain employs TRBV7-2 and TRBJ2-7; 13 nucleotides align to TRBD2. CDR3 coding DNA: TGTGCCAGCAGCGTAACTAGCGGGAGGGGGGTCTACGAGCAGTACTTC. This codes for CASSVTSGRGVYEQYF.